These 30 T cell receptor beta chains were all obtained from the same sample, sequenced in a study of TIL therapy for anti-PD-1-resistant metastatic lung cancer. The sample's time point: pre-treatment sample, taken before nivolumab and TIL therapy. The tumor samples were excised metastases, mostly pleural nodules or supraclavicular lymph nodes. This was the immunoSEQ v3 assay. Repertoires were generated with immunoSEQ multiplex PCR, while TCRdb's copy carries only in-frame clones and drops some. Among about 13,000 clones, approximately 72% were seen once, and the ten largest hold roughly 8.6%. Sequencing used tumor tissue, obtained at baseline. The receptors originated from a woman between 30 and 80 years old with non-small cell lung cancer.

The chain combines TRBV4-2 with TRBJ2-1, with D unclear. V lost 2 bases and J 2 bases, leaving 4 bases between the germline ends. Looked up from germline, CDR1 is LGHNA and CDR2 is YNFKEQ. The CDR3 length is 13 residues. The CDR3, as DNA: TGTGCCAGCAGCCAACAGGCCTACAATGAGCAGTTCTTC. Residues: CASSQQAYNEQFF.

There are a few counts of this clone. The chain couples TRBV4-3 to TRBJ1-6; D remains ambiguous. Germline CDR1 is LGHNA and CDR2 is YSLEER. The CDR3 extends over 17 amino acids. V was cut by 0 bases and J by 2 bases, with 11 bases left in between. The CDR3 DNA follows: TGCGCCAGCAGCCAAGAACGAGGGCAAGCCTATAATTCACCCCTCCACTTT. It specifies CASSQERGQAYNSPLHF.

V and J are TRBV15 and TRBJ2-5, with 7 bases that match TRBD1. V gave up 0 bases and J gave up 5 bases; unmatched junction bases: 9. CDR1 and CDR2 from the germline V gene are LNHNV and YYDKDF (reference sequence). The CDR3 runs 16 residues. The CDR3 is CATSRDWGQTLETQYF. The CDR3 DNA is TGTGCCACCAGCAGAGATTGGGGACAGACCCTGGAGACCCAGTACTTC.

The chain employs TRBV5-1 and TRBJ2-7, with TRBD2 identical over 13 bases. V shed 4 bases and J 5 bases; nucleotides not matched to a gene: 9. Per the germline V gene, CDR1 is SGHRS and CDR2 is YFSETQ. The CDR3 has 16 residues. The CDR3: CASSLGLAGVKDEQYF. The DNA for the CDR3 is TGCGCCAGCAGCCTAGGACTAGCGGGAGTAAAAGACGAGCAGTACTTC.

The chain recombines TRBV9 with TRBJ2-5; 7 bases are a match to TRBD2. Germline V gene data show CDR1 as SGDLS and CDR2 as YYNGEE. This CDR3 contains 13 residues. V lost 0 bases, J lost 5 bases, and 1 base stayed unmatched. CDR3 sequence reads: CASSVDGRETQYF. In DNA form, the CDR3 reads TGTGCCAGCAGCGTAGACGGGAGGGAGACCCAGTACTTC.

Only one count was recorded for this clone. CDR3 bases: TGTGCCAGCTCACCGGAAAGGGACTATGGCTACACCTTC. Encoded protein: CASSPERDYGYTF. The chain joins TRBV18 to TRBJ1-2; no firm D call. V lost 3 bases to trimming and J lost 3 bases, with 8 bases between them. There are 13 residues in the CDR3. CDR1 and CDR2 (germline): KGHSH, LQKENI.

V and J are TRBV4-3 and TRBJ1-2; tentatively, D is TRBD1 (5 bases). The germline CDR1 and CDR2 sequences are LGHNA and YSLEER. V lost 0 bases and J lost 3, with 14 bases in between. The CDR3 runs to 16 residues. This chain's CDR3 is CASSQDFQGSDYGYTF. CDR3 DNA: TGCGCCAGCAGCCAAGACTTTCAGGGCTCGGACTATGGCTACACCTTC.

The CDR3 reads CASSQNRDQETQYF. The CDR3 region has the DNA TGTGCCAGCAGTCAAAACAGGGACCAAGAGACCCAGTACTTC. This chain joins TRBV27 and TRBJ2-5, with D perhaps TRBD1 (6 bases). This CDR3 region has 14 residues. V lost 5 bases and J 0 bases, leaving 10 bases between the germline ends. Looked up from germline, CDR1 is MNHEY and CDR2 is SMNVEV (reference sequence).

This chain uses TRBV5-1 with TRBJ1-3; D gene ambiguous. This CDR3 contains 15 residues. Germline assignment: CDR1 SGHRS and CDR2 YFSETQ. V was trimmed by 0 bases and J by 2 bases, leaving 9 bases between them. This CDR3 is CASSLGVTTGNTIYF. CDR3 coding DNA: TGCGCCAGCAGCTTGGGGGTAACTACTGGAAACACCATATATTTT.

The chain carries TRBV6-1 and TRBJ1-5; perhaps TRBD1 as D (6 bases). Trimming cost V 1 base and J 5 bases, with 12 bases left between them. The CDR3 loop spans 15 amino acids. The germline V gene encodes CDR1 MNHNS and CDR2 SASEGT. CDR3 in amino acids: CASSEGGTPYQPQHF. As DNA, the CDR3 is TGTGCCAGCAGTGAAGGGGGGACACCCTATCAGCCCCAGCATTTT.

This chain connects TRBV29-1 to TRBJ2-3; 9 bases agree with TRBD2. V was pared by 5 bases and J by 4 bases, with 16 bases of the junction left unmatched. CDR3 size: 17 residues. The V gene's germline CDR1 is SQVTM and CDR2 ANQGSEA. The CDR3 coding sequence is TGCAGCGTTCCTTTGTTAGCGGGAGCCCCTATGCCAGATACGCAGTATTTT. As protein: CSVPLLAGAPMPDTQYF.

The chain is built from TRBV30 and TRBJ1-1; 7 bases are a match to TRBD1. The CDR3 spans 15 residues. V shed 3 bases and J 4 bases; nucleotides not matched to a gene: 11. Germline V gene lookup returns CDR1 GTSNPN and CDR2 SVGIG (reference sequence). The CDR3 DNA follows: TGTGCCTGGAGGATTGACAGGGAGCGGACCACTGAAGCTTTCTTT. It codes for CAWRIDRERTTEAFF.

The chain employs TRBV28 and TRBJ1-2; 7 bases fit TRBD1. This CDR3 has 13 residues. Per the germline V gene, CDR1 is MDHEN and CDR2 is SYDVKM. With 4 bases clipped from V and 4 bases from J, the junction kept 3 bases outside the gene matches. The CDR3 is CASSWGTAYGYTF. CDR3 DNA sequence: TGTGCCAGCAGTTGGGGGACAGCCTATGGCTACACCTTC.

The chain carries TRBV19 and TRBJ2-1; D not resolved. The germline V gene has CDR1 LNHDA and CDR2 SQIVND (reference sequence). The CDR3 totals 14 residues. V lost 7 bases to trimming and J lost 2 bases, with 12 bases between them. The chain's CDR3 is CASTQTDPYNEQFF. CDR3 bases: TGTGCCAGTACCCAGACTGATCCCTACAATGAGCAGTTCTTC. The variable domain in full, completed from reference TRBV19 and TRBJ2-1, reads DGGITQSPKYLFRKEGQNVTLSCEQNLNHDAMYWYRQDPGQGLRLIYYSQIVNDFQKGDIAEGYSVSREKKESFPLTVTSAQKNPTAFYLCASTQTDPYNEQFFGPGTRLTVL.

The chain joins TRBV7-9 to TRBJ2-1; D might be TRBD1 or TRBD2, each matching 5 bases. V gave up 5 bases and J gave up 15 bases, with 17 bases separating them. The CDR3 has 12 residues. Per the germline V gene, CDR1 is SEHNR and CDR2 is FQNEAQ (reference sequence). The CDR3 sequence: CASSPEETGPFF. Written as DNA, the CDR3 is TGTGCCAGCAGCCCAGAAGAGACGGGGCCGTTCTTC.

The chain joins TRBV20-1 to TRBJ2-5; 9 positions match TRBD1. The J call is uncertain, as TRBJ2-7 better fits the DNA end. The CDR3 covers 11 residues. Germline CDR1 reads DFQATT; CDR2 reads SNEGSKA (reference sequence). The CDR3 spells CSGGQGYEQYF. The CDR3 DNA is TGCAGTGGGGGACAGGGCTACGAGCAGTACTTC.

The rearrangement uses TRBV19 and TRBJ2-4, with 7 bases that match TRBD1. Germline CDR1 reads LNHDA; CDR2 reads SQIVND (reference sequence). Trimming at V came to 2 bases and at J to 2 bases, leaving 6 bases not matched to a gene. This CDR3 is 16 amino acids long. CDR3 loop: CASSIQGGDTKNIQYF. The CDR3, as DNA: TGTGCCAGTAGTATACAAGGGGGCGATACCAAAAACATTCAGTACTTC.

This sequence joins TRBV18 and TRBJ1-2; no clear D gene. Germline CDR1 and CDR2: KGHSH and LQKENI. V lost 2 bases and J 8 bases, leaving 9 bases between the germline ends. The CDR3 covers 12 residues. The CDR3, as DNA: TGTGCCAGCTCACCAAGCGGGTACGGCTACACCTTC. Translation: CASSPSGYGYTF.

The genes are TRBV10-3 and TRBJ1-5, with 7 bases aligning to TRBD1. Germline V gives CDR1 ENHRY, CDR2 SYGVKD. The CDR3 has 14 residues. V lost 5 bases and J lost 4; bases outside the gene matches: 5. CDR3 nucleotide sequence: TGTGCCATCAGTAGCGGGACAGAGAATCAGCCCCAGCATTTT. Translating gives CAISSGTENQPQHF.

The rearrangement uses TRBV6-1 and TRBJ2-6, with D unclear. The CDR3 is 15 amino acids. The V gene's germline CDR1 is MNHNS and CDR2 SASEGT. Between the trimmed V and J ends, which lost 3 bases and 0 bases, there was a span of 6 bases. The CDR3: CASSDMLSGANVLTF. The DNA of the CDR3 is TGTGCCAGCAGTGACATGCTCTCTGGGGCCAACGTCCTGACTTTC.

This clone was observed a handful of times. The genes are TRBV7-8 and TRBJ2-5; possible D gene TRBD2, 7 bases. Germline CDR1 and CDR2: SGHVS and FQNEAQ. This CDR3 contains 14 residues. Trimming took off 4 bases at V and 4 bases at J, with 13 bases between the two ends. This CDR3 reads CASSYRGARETQYF. The CDR3 region has the DNA TGTGCCAGCAGCTACCGGGGGGCCCGAGAGACCCAGTACTTC. The variable domain in full, with the rest retrieved from reference TRBV7-8 and TRBJ2-5, is GAGVSQSPRYKVAKRGQDVALRCDPISGHVSLFWYQQALGQGPEFLTYFQNEAQLDKSGLPSDRFFAERPEGSVSTLKIQRTQQEDSAVYLCASSYRGARETQYFGPGTRLLVL.

A single count supports this clone. This chain links TRBV10-3 with TRBJ2-3; either TRBD1 or TRBD2 may fit D (5 bases each). CDR3 size: 16 residues. Per the germline V gene, CDR1 is ENHRY and CDR2 is SYGVKD. The ends were cut back, 4 bases at V and 4 bases at J, with 18 bases in the middle. The chain's CDR3 is CAISGGVGASADTQYF. The CDR3 DNA follows: TGTGCCATCAGTGGAGGGGTTGGAGCATCCGCAGATACGCAGTATTTT.

V gene TRBV28 combines with J gene TRBJ2-2, with 10 positions matching TRBD1. Unmatched junction bases numbered 11, after V lost 10 bases and J lost 3 bases. Germline loops: CDR1 MDHEN, CDR2 SYDVKM. The CDR3 consists of 16 residues. CDR3 loop: CATRILGTGDTGELFF. CDR3 bases: TGTGCCACCAGGATTCTCGGGACAGGGGACACCGGGGAGCTGTTTTTT.

This rearrangement joins TRBV6-6 to TRBJ2-5; D unresolved. The DNA end is more similar to TRBJ2-7, so the J call may be wrong. The CDR3 has 12 amino acids. Germline CDR1 is MNHNY and CDR2 is SVGAGI (reference sequence). The chain's CDR3 is CASTPRGYEQYF. CDR3 DNA sequence: TGTGCCAGCACCCCCCGAGGCTACGAGCAGTACTTC.

The V and J genes are TRBV7-3 and TRBJ2-7, with TRBD2 identical over 13 bases. The length of the CDR3 is 16 residues. In germline, CDR1 is SGHTA, CDR2 FQGTGA. Unmatched junction bases numbered 5, after V lost 3 bases and J lost 3 bases. The CDR3 sequence: CASSLVLAGGLYEQYF. In DNA form, the CDR3 reads TGTGCCAGCAGCTTGGTACTAGCGGGGGGGCTCTACGAGCAGTACTTC.

This clone came up once. The rearrangement links TRBV7-2 to TRBJ1-3; 8 nucleotides align to TRBD1. J lost 16 bases, V lost 2 bases, and 13 bases had no gene match. Per germline, CDR1 SGHTA and CDR2 FQGNSA. This CDR3 is 14 amino acids long. The CDR3 DNA reads TGTGCCAGCAGCTTATCCCCCCCCCGTCGGGACAGGTATTTT. It yields the protein CASSLSPPRRDRYF.

The V call is TRBV28, the J call TRBJ2-5; D may be TRBD1 or TRBD2 (7 bases each). Germline assignment: CDR1 MDHEN and CDR2 SYDVKM. Trimming pared 5 bases from V and 0 bases from J, leaving 22 bases between. This CDR3 region has 18 residues. In DNA, the CDR3 is TGTGCCAGCAGTCTTCGGGGCAGGGGGGGTTCAAACCAAGAGACCCAGTACTTC. Its protein product is CASSLRGRGGSNQETQYF.

Only one count was recorded for this clone. The rearrangement uses TRBV19 and TRBJ2-1, with D maybe TRBD2 (6 bases). Deletions cut 4 bases from V and 6 bases from J, with 16 bases between. Germline CDR1 and CDR2: LNHDA and SQIVND (reference sequence). The CDR3 contains 15 residues. The CDR3 DNA sequence: TGTGCCAGTAGTAGGGCGGGATTAGCCGCCAATGAGCAGTTCTTC. It specifies CASSRAGLAANEQFF.

The chain recombines TRBV27 with TRBJ1-1; no clear D gene. Germline loops: CDR1 MNHEY, CDR2 SMNVEV (reference sequence). The CDR3 runs 15 residues. Trimming removed 7 bases from V and 4 bases from J, with 19 bases in between. CDR3 nucleotide sequence: TGTGCCAGCACTTCCCTCACAAAGTATGGCACTGAAGCTTTCTTT. Translated, it gives CASTSLTKYGTEAFF.

The chain uses TRBV5-1 and TRBJ1-1; D gene ambiguous. Per germline, CDR1 SGHRS and CDR2 YFSETQ. V dropped 4 bases and J dropped 0 bases, with 7 bases sitting between them. The CDR3 is made up of 13 amino acids. Written as DNA, the CDR3 is TGCGCCAGCAGCGTGGGAATGAACACTGAAGCTTTCTTT. Amino acids: CASSVGMNTEAFF.